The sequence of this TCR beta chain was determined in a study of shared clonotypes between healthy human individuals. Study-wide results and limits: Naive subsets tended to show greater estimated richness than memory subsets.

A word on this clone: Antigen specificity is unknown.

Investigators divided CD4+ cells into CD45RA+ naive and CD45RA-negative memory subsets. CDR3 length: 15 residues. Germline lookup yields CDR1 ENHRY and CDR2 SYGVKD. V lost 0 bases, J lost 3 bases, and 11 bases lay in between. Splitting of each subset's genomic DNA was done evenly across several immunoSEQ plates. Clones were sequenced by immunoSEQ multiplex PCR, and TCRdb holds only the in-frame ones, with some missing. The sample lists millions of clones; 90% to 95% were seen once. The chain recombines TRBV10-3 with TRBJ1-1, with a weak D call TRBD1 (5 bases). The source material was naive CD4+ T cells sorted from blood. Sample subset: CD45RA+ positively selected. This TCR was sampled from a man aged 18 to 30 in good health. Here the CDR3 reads CAISESPGYDTEAFF. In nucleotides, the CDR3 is TGTGCCATCAGTGAGTCCCCAGGGTATGACACTGAAGCTTTCTTT.